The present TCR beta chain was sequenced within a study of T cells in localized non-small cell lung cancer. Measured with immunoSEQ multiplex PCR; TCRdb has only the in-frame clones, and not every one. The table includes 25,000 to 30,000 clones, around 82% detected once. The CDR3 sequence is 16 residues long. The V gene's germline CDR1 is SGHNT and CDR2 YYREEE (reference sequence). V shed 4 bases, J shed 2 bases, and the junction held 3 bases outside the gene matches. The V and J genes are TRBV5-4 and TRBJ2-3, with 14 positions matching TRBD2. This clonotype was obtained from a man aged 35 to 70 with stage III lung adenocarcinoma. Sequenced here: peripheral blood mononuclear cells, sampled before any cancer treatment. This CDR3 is CASSEGLAGATDTQYF. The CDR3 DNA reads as TGTGCCAGCAGCGAGGGACTAGCGGGAGCCACAGATACGCAGTATTTT. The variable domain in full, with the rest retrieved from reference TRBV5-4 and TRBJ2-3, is ETGVTQSPTHLIKTRGQQVTLRCSSQSGHNTVSWYQQALGQGPQFIFQYYREEENGRGNFPPRFSGLQFPNYSSELNVNALELDDSALYLCASSEGLAGATDTQYFGPGTRLTVL.